The clone carrying this TCR beta chain showed up many times. Its antigen is still unknown. V was cut by 0 bases and J by 3 bases, with 5 bases left in between. The CDR3 spans 13 residues. The germline V gene has CDR1 LGHDT and CDR2 YNNKEL (reference sequence). The source of the sample is a study of regulatory T cells in long-lasting Graves disease. Findings and limits, study-wide: The number of shared public clonotypes was higher in persistent patients (2,741) than new patients (about 910). Thyroid tissue was not studied; only peripheral blood was. Repertoires from persistent disease leaned toward TRBV28, TRBJ1-2 and TRBJ2-5.

Documented time point: persistent/refractory GD, antithyroid drugs over 5 years with positive TRAb. With RNA extracted from PBMCs as input, the TCR library was made. Researchers made TCR beta libraries by using iRepertoire HTBI primers and running Arm-PCR on CDR3 regions. In the original workflow: The samples included 60 to 75 TRBV and more than 12 TRBJ segments. TCRdb ran MiXCR on the multiplex PCR reads and lists one entry per CDR3 protein. The authors' filters were not applied to this entry. The table includes about 400,000 distinct CDR3 sequences, roughly 20% detected once. This chain joins TRBV3-1 and TRBJ1-1; D call uncertain. The starting material was peripheral blood mononuclear cells (PBMCs), obtained when the disease was refractory, from a patient treated with antithyroid drugs. The clonotype originates from a female donor with Graves disease. CDR3 residues: CASSQDIYTEAFF. CDR3 nucleotide sequence: TGTGCCAGCAGCCAAGATATCTACACTGAAGCTTTCTTT.